A selection of T cell receptor beta chains follows, all from one sample in a study of T cell responses to AZD1222 COVID-19 vaccine. Data came from immunoSEQ multiplex PCR; TCRdb stores just in-frame clones and leaves some out. The sample carries roughly 140,000 clones, approximately 94% recorded once. Material: peripheral blood, obtained on day 0 of AZD1222 vaccination. These receptors all stem from an adult in good health. Both conserved end residues are part of each CDR3. The order of the fields is clone size, V gene, D gene, J gene, CDR3 protein, CDR3 DNA. D genes are given only for firm matches. Where a row states a size, it is once, few, many or the class of an expanded clone; other rows omit it.

abundance: NA; v_gene: TRBV20-1; d_gene: NA; j_gene: TRBJ1-1; CDR3aa: CSAHESTIAFF; CDR3nt: TGCAGTGCGCATGAGTCTACTATAGCTTTCTTT
abundance: NA; v_gene: TRBV6-1; d_gene: NA; j_gene: TRBJ2-1; CDR3aa: CASSEHGLTEMGFVGPFTYNEQFF; CDR3nt: TGTGCCAGCAGTGAACACGGACTGACAGAGATGGGCTTTGTTGGCCCTTTCACCTACAATGAGCAGTTCTTC
abundance: NA; v_gene: TRBV5-1; d_gene: TRBD1; j_gene: TRBJ1-1; CDR3aa: CASSLVRGHTEAFF; CDR3nt: TGCGCCAGCAGCTTGGTCAGGGGGCACACTGAAGCTTTCTTT
abundance: NA; v_gene: TRBV7-3; d_gene: TRBD2; j_gene: TRBJ2-1; CDR3aa: CASSLQHILGGAYNEQFF; CDR3nt: TGTGCCAGCAGCTTACAGCATATACTCGGGGGGGCCTACAATGAGCAGTTCTTC
abundance: few; v_gene: TRBV18; d_gene: TRBD1; j_gene: TRBJ1-5; CDR3aa: CASSKTGGASNQPQHF; CDR3nt: TGTGCCAGCTCAAAGACAGGGGGCGCGAGCAATCAGCCCCAGCATTTT
abundance: NA; v_gene: TRBV6-2/TRBV6-3; d_gene: NA; j_gene: TRBJ2-1; CDR3aa: CASSYGSGSYNEQFF; CDR3nt: TGTGCCAGCAGTTACGGAAGCGGCTCCTACAATGAGCAGTTCTTC
abundance: NA; v_gene: TRBV12-3/TRBV12-4; d_gene: NA; j_gene: TRBJ1-2; CDR3aa: CASSSGEFSGYTF; CDR3nt: TGTGCCAGCAGTTCAGGGGAATTTTCTGGCTACACCTTC
abundance: NA; v_gene: TRBV4-1; d_gene: NA; j_gene: TRBJ1-2; CDR3aa: CASSQDPGANYGYTF; CDR3nt: TGCGCCAGCAGCCAAGATCCAGGAGCTAACTATGGCTACACCTTC
abundance: NA; v_gene: TRBV10-2; d_gene: TRBD1; j_gene: TRBJ2-7; CDR3aa: CAGPLGGPSYEQYF; CDR3nt: TGCGCCGGTCCGTTAGGGGGCCCATCCTACGAGCAGTACTTC
abundance: NA; v_gene: TRBV12-3/TRBV12-4; d_gene: NA; j_gene: TRBJ1-1; CDR3aa: CASNLGVDTEAFF; CDR3nt: TGTGCCAGCAACCTCGGGGTCGACACTGAAGCTTTCTTT
abundance: NA; v_gene: TRBV5-5; d_gene: NA; j_gene: TRBJ2-3; CDR3aa: CASSLVSSTDTQYF; CDR3nt: TGTGCCAGCAGCTTGGTTAGTAGCACAGATACGCAGTATTTT
abundance: NA; v_gene: TRBV2; d_gene: NA; j_gene: TRBJ2-7; CDR3aa: CASSDLQGGEQYF; CDR3nt: TGTGCCAGCAGTGACTTACAGGGCGGCGAGCAGTACTTC
abundance: NA; v_gene: TRBV27; d_gene: NA; j_gene: TRBJ1-1; CDR3aa: CASSLGVLTEAFF; CDR3nt: TGTGCCAGCTCTCTAGGAGTGCTGACTGAAGCTTTCTTT
abundance: NA; v_gene: TRBV5-6; d_gene: NA; j_gene: TRBJ2-1; CDR3aa: CASSSPRTLSSYNEQFF; CDR3nt: TGTGCCAGCAGCTCCCCCCGAACGTTAAGCTCCTACAATGAGCAGTTCTTC
abundance: NA; v_gene: TRBV5-1; d_gene: TRBD1; j_gene: TRBJ2-5; CDR3aa: CASSLQDRGTQYF; CDR3nt: TGCGCCAGCAGCCTCCAGGACAGGGGGACCCAGTACTTC
abundance: NA; v_gene: TRBV5-1; d_gene: NA; j_gene: TRBJ2-5; CDR3aa: CASISGIGETQYF; CDR3nt: TGCGCCAGCATATCAGGGATCGGAGAGACCCAGTACTTC
abundance: NA; v_gene: TRBV12-3/TRBV12-4; d_gene: NA; j_gene: TRBJ2-1; CDR3aa: CASTPGPYNEQFF; CDR3nt: TGTGCCAGCACCCCCGGCCCCTACAATGAGCAGTTCTTC
abundance: NA; v_gene: TRBV11-2; d_gene: NA; j_gene: TRBJ1-2; CDR3aa: CASSLIKGIGPGVSTF; CDR3nt: TGTGCCAGCAGCTTAATTAAGGGGATAGGGCCAGGAGTCTCCACCTTC
abundance: NA; v_gene: TRBV9; d_gene: NA; j_gene: TRBJ2-3; CDR3aa: CASSVQGHVRFTDTQYF; CDR3nt: TGTGCCAGCAGCGTACAGGGCCACGTCCGATTCACAGATACGCAGTATTTT
abundance: NA; v_gene: TRBV3-1/TRBV3-2; d_gene: TRBD2; j_gene: TRBJ2-1; CDR3aa: CASSQGVAGGAYNEQFF; CDR3nt: TGTGCCAGCAGCCAAGGGGTAGCGGGGGGGGCCTACAATGAGCAGTTCTTC
abundance: few; v_gene: TRBV2; d_gene: NA; j_gene: TRBJ1-5; CDR3aa: CASSEVGGSQHF; CDR3nt: TGTGCCAGCAGTGAAGTGGGGGGGTCCCAGCATTTT
abundance: once; v_gene: TRBV3-1/TRBV3-2; d_gene: TRBD2; j_gene: TRBJ2-1; CDR3aa: CASSPLSGGGSLYEQFF; CDR3nt: TGTGCCAGCAGCCCCCTGAGCGGGGGGGGATCTTTGTATGAGCAGTTCTTC
abundance: NA; v_gene: TRBV9; d_gene: TRBD1; j_gene: TRBJ2-1; CDR3aa: CASSRMRGTGSRNEQFF; CDR3nt: TGTGCCAGCAGCCGGATGAGGGGGACAGGGAGTCGCAATGAGCAGTTCTTC
abundance: once; v_gene: TRBV2; d_gene: NA; j_gene: TRBJ1-5; CDR3aa: CASSESSGWQPQHF; CDR3nt: TGTGCCAGCAGTGAAAGTTCTGGGTGGCAGCCCCAGCATTTT
abundance: once; v_gene: TRBV9; d_gene: NA; j_gene: TRBJ1-3; CDR3aa: CASSPWGGNTIYF; CDR3nt: TGTGCCAGCAGTCCGTGGGGGGGAAACACCATATATTTT
abundance: NA; v_gene: TRBV18; d_gene: NA; j_gene: TRBJ1-4; CDR3aa: CASSPQTGSEKLFF; CDR3nt: TGTGCCAGCTCACCACAGACAGGATCTGAAAAACTGTTTTTT
abundance: NA; v_gene: TRBV12-2; d_gene: NA; j_gene: TRBJ1-4; CDR3aa: CASRLDRGDEKLFF; CDR3nt: TGTGCAAGTCGTCTCGACAGGGGTGATGAAAAACTGTTTTTT
abundance: NA; v_gene: TRBV6-5; d_gene: NA; j_gene: TRBJ1-2; CDR3aa: CANSFDRQYGYTF; CDR3nt: TGTGCCAACAGTTTTGACAGACAGTATGGCTACACCTTC
abundance: NA; v_gene: TRBV2; d_gene: NA; j_gene: TRBJ2-3; CDR3aa: CASSEAWRSGSTDTQYF; CDR3nt: TGTGCCAGCAGTGAAGCCTGGAGGAGCGGAAGCACAGATACGCAGTATTTT
abundance: few; v_gene: TRBV29-1; d_gene: TRBD1; j_gene: TRBJ2-7; CDR3aa: CSVVRQGIFPPEQYF; CDR3nt: TGCAGCGTTGTACGACAGGGAATATTTCCCCCCGAGCAGTACTTC
abundance: once; v_gene: TRBV7-9; d_gene: TRBD1; j_gene: TRBJ1-6; CDR3aa: CASARWTGAYNSPLHF; CDR3nt: TGTGCCAGCGCAAGATGGACAGGGGCCTATAATTCACCCCTCCACTTT
abundance: NA; v_gene: TRBV4-1; d_gene: TRBD1; j_gene: TRBJ1-2; CDR3aa: CASSQSPDREYGYTF; CDR3nt: TGCGCCAGCAGCCAATCCCCCGACAGGGAATATGGCTACACCTTC
abundance: NA; v_gene: TRBV2; d_gene: TRBD1; j_gene: TRBJ1-1; CDR3aa: CASTQGARTEAFF; CDR3nt: TGTGCCAGCACCCAGGGGGCGCGAACTGAAGCTTTCTTT
abundance: NA; v_gene: TRBV7-9; d_gene: NA; j_gene: TRBJ2-5; CDR3aa: CASSLVRAQETQYF; CDR3nt: TGTGCCAGCAGCTTAGTAAGGGCCCAAGAGACCCAGTACTTC
abundance: once; v_gene: TRBV6-6; d_gene: NA; j_gene: TRBJ1-6; CDR3aa: CASSYFSQGGDLHF; CDR3nt: TGTGCCAGCAGTTACTTCTCCCAAGGGGGAGACCTCCACTTT
abundance: NA; v_gene: TRBV19; d_gene: NA; j_gene: TRBJ1-5; CDR3aa: CASSRGRTLTYNQPQHF; CDR3nt: TGTGCCAGTAGCCGGGGACGGACCCTCACGTACAATCAGCCCCAGCATTTT
abundance: NA; v_gene: TRBV11-2; d_gene: NA; j_gene: TRBJ1-1; CDR3aa: CASSSIQDTEAFF; CDR3nt: TGTGCCAGCAGCTCAATTCAGGACACTGAAGCTTTCTTT
abundance: NA; v_gene: TRBV27; d_gene: TRBD1; j_gene: TRBJ2-7; CDR3aa: CASSPIPTGTPYEQYF; CDR3nt: TGTGCCAGCAGTCCGATACCGACAGGGACCCCCTACGAGCAGTACTTC
abundance: NA; v_gene: TRBV6-4; d_gene: TRBD1; j_gene: TRBJ1-2; CDR3aa: CASSDSGTGIDGYTF; CDR3nt: TGTGCCAGCAGTGATTCCGGGACAGGGATAGACGGCTACACCTTC
abundance: NA; v_gene: TRBV5-4; d_gene: TRBD1; j_gene: TRBJ1-2; CDR3aa: CASSSPGQGDGYTF; CDR3nt: TGTGCCAGCAGCTCGCCGGGACAGGGTGATGGCTACACCTTC
abundance: few; v_gene: TRBV15; d_gene: NA; j_gene: TRBJ1-1; CDR3aa: CATSRDPNPRLGAFF; CDR3nt: TGTGCCACCAGCAGAGATCCGAACCCCCGGTTAGGAGCTTTCTTT
abundance: NA; v_gene: TRBV5-1; d_gene: TRBD1; j_gene: TRBJ1-5; CDR3aa: CASAVRTGGNQPQHF; CDR3nt: TGCGCCAGCGCGGTTAGGACAGGGGGGAATCAGCCCCAGCATTTT
abundance: NA; v_gene: TRBV7-3; d_gene: NA; j_gene: TRBJ1-6; CDR3aa: CASSLSSLGNSPLHF; CDR3nt: TGTGCCAGCAGCTTATCCTCTCTAGGAAATTCACCCCTCCACTTT
abundance: NA; v_gene: TRBV7-9; d_gene: NA; j_gene: TRBJ1-2; CDR3aa: CASSLVGTNYGYTF; CDR3nt: TGTGCCAGCAGCTTAGTTGGGACAAACTATGGCTACACCTTC
abundance: once; v_gene: TRBV29-1; d_gene: NA; j_gene: TRBJ2-2; CDR3aa: CSVEGTARNTGELFF; CDR3nt: TGCAGCGTTGAAGGGACAGCGAGGAACACCGGGGAGCTGTTTTTT
abundance: NA; v_gene: TRBV19; d_gene: NA; j_gene: TRBJ1-2; CDR3aa: CASTPSGGAGYGYTF; CDR3nt: TGTGCCAGTACCCCATCGGGGGGGGCCGGCTATGGCTACACCTTC
abundance: NA; v_gene: TRBV20-1; d_gene: NA; j_gene: TRBJ1-2; CDR3aa: CSASDEGYTF; CDR3nt: TGCAGTGCAAGTGACGAGGGCTACACCTTC
abundance: NA; v_gene: TRBV6-5; d_gene: NA; j_gene: TRBJ1-3; CDR3aa: CASFWEVGNTIYF; CDR3nt: TGTGCCAGCTTCTGGGAAGTTGGAAACACCATATATTTT
abundance: few; v_gene: TRBV5-1; d_gene: NA; j_gene: TRBJ2-3; CDR3aa: CASSLEDFFTDTQYF; CDR3nt: TGCGCCAGCAGCTTGGAGGACTTTTTCACAGATACGCAGTATTTT
abundance: NA; v_gene: TRBV27; d_gene: TRBD1; j_gene: TRBJ1-2; CDR3aa: CASSPGQGLFGDGYTF; CDR3nt: TGTGCCAGCAGCCCGGGACAGGGACTCTTCGGAGATGGCTACACCTTC
abundance: once; v_gene: TRBV15; d_gene: TRBD1; j_gene: TRBJ2-2; CDR3aa: CATSRGQGLSGELFF; CDR3nt: TGTGCCACCAGCAGAGGACAGGGGCTCTCCGGGGAGCTGTTTTTT
abundance: NA; v_gene: TRBV3-1/TRBV3-2; d_gene: NA; j_gene: TRBJ2-7; CDR3aa: CASSRNEYEQYF; CDR3nt: TGTGCCAGCAGCCGAAACGAGTACGAGCAGTACTTC